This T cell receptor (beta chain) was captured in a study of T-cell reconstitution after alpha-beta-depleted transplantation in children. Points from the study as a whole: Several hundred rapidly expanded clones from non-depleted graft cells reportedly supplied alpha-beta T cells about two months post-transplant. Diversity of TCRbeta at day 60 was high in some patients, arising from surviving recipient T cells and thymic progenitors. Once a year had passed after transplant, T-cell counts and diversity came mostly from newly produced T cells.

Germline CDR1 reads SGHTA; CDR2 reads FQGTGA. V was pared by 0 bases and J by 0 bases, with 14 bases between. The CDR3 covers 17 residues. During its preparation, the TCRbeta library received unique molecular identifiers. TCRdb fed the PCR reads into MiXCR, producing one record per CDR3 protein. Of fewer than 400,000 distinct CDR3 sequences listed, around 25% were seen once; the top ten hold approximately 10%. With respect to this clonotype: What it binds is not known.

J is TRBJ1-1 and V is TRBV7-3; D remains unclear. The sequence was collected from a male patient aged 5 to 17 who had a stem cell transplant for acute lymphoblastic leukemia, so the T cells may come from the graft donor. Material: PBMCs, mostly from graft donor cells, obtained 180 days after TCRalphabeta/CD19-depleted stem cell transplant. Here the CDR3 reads CASSLTALGSLNTEAFF. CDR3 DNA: TGTGCCAGCAGCTTAACTGCCCTAGGAAGCCTGAACACTGAAGCTTTCTTT.